These T cell receptor beta chains were read from a single sample in a study of breast tumors, draining lymph nodes, adjacent tissues. TCRdb itself ran the multiplex PCR reads through MiXCR, one entry per CDR3 protein. The table records approximately 130,000 distinct CDR3 sequences, about a fifth of them present only once. Sequences were obtained from axillary lymph node tissue. These receptors were collected from a female donor with breast cancer. Some clones in this sample may be carry-over from other donors' samples. CDR3s include the opening cysteine and the closing phenylalanine or tryptophan. Each record gives: J gene, clone size, V gene, D gene, CDR3 protein, CDR3 DNA. A D gene is named only where the DNA matches it firmly. Rows give clone size only sometimes, using once, few, many, or a class for an expanded clone.

j_call: TRBJ1-4; clone_size: -; v_call: TRBV27; d_call: TRBD1; cdr3_aa: CASKRTGGKLFF; cdr3_nt: TGTGCCAGCAAAAGGACAGGGGGGAAACTGTTTTTT
j_call: TRBJ2-3; clone_size: many; v_call: TRBV11-3; d_call: -; cdr3_aa: CASSLFRTTDTQYF; cdr3_nt: TGTGCCAGCAGCTTATTCAGGACCACAGATACGCAGTATTTT
j_call: TRBJ2-7; clone_size: many; v_call: TRBV20-1; d_call: -; cdr3_aa: CSATGHYYEQYF; cdr3_nt: TGCAGTGCTACGGGACACTACTACGAGCAGTACTTC
j_call: TRBJ2-7; clone_size: many; v_call: TRBV27; d_call: -; cdr3_aa: CASSPEGRAYEQYF; cdr3_nt: TGTGCCAGCAGTCCGGAGGGGCGGGCCTACGAGCAGTACTTC
j_call: TRBJ2-1; clone_size: once; v_call: TRBV24-1; d_call: -; cdr3_aa: CATSPGHSSYNEQFF; cdr3_nt: TGTGCCACCTCACCGGGACACAGCTCCTACAATGAGCAGTTCTTC
j_call: TRBJ1-5; clone_size: -; v_call: TRBV28; d_call: -; cdr3_aa: CASSLVGDQPQHF; cdr3_nt: TGTGCCAGCAGTTTAGTAGGGGATCAGCCCCAGCATTTT
j_call: TRBJ2-2; clone_size: few; v_call: TRBV27; d_call: -; cdr3_aa: CASRRDRFGELFF; cdr3_nt: TGTGCCAGCAGGCGAGACAGATTCGGGGAGCTGTTTTTT
j_call: TRBJ2-3; clone_size: many; v_call: TRBV2; d_call: TRBD1; cdr3_aa: CASRDRVPDTQYF; cdr3_nt: TGTGCCAGTAGGGACAGGGTCCCAGATACGCAGTATTTT
j_call: TRBJ2-1; clone_size: -; v_call: TRBV18; d_call: TRBD2; cdr3_aa: CASSPYTGLAANEQFF; cdr3_nt: TGTGCCAGCTCACCTTACACGGGACTAGCGGCCAATGAGCAGTTCTTC
j_call: TRBJ2-1; clone_size: many; v_call: TRBV4-1; d_call: -; cdr3_aa: CASSQDGLGLGEQFF; cdr3_nt: TGCGCCAGCAGCCAAGATGGGTTGGGTTTGGGTGAGCAGTTCTTC
j_call: TRBJ2-7; clone_size: many; v_call: TRBV4-3; d_call: TRBD2; cdr3_aa: CASSHRLAQTYEQYF; cdr3_nt: TGCGCCAGCAGCCATCGACTAGCTCAAACCTACGAGCAGTACTTC
j_call: TRBJ2-7; clone_size: many; v_call: TRBV11-2; d_call: -; cdr3_aa: CASSLESSYEQYF; cdr3_nt: TGTGCCAGCAGCTTAGAATCATCCTACGAGCAGTACTTC
j_call: TRBJ1-2; clone_size: many; v_call: TRBV12-3/TRBV12-4; d_call: -; cdr3_aa: CASSFSGEFGYTF; cdr3_nt: TGTGCCAGCAGTTTTTCGGGGGAATTTGGCTACACCTTC
j_call: TRBJ1-6; clone_size: many; v_call: TRBV9; d_call: -; cdr3_aa: CASSEGNSPLHF; cdr3_nt: TGTGCCAGCAGCGAGGGGAATTCACCCCTCCACTTT
j_call: TRBJ2-3; clone_size: many; v_call: TRBV3-1; d_call: -; cdr3_aa: CASSHKRSLADTQYF; cdr3_nt: TGTGCCAGCAGCCACAAGCGATCCTTGGCAGATACGCAGTATTTT
j_call: TRBJ2-1; clone_size: -; v_call: TRBV6-2/TRBV6-3; d_call: -; cdr3_aa: CASSYSGGQNNEQFF; cdr3_nt: TGTGCCAGCAGTTACTCGGGTGGACAAAACAATGAGCAGTTCTTC
j_call: TRBJ1-6; clone_size: few; v_call: TRBV14; d_call: -; cdr3_aa: CASSQLQDNSPLHF; cdr3_nt: TGTGCCAGCAGCCAATTACAGGATAATTCACCCCTCCACTTT
j_call: TRBJ2-1; clone_size: many; v_call: TRBV12-3/TRBV12-4; d_call: TRBD1; cdr3_aa: CASSPRGQDSYNEQFF; cdr3_nt: TGTGCCAGCAGTCCCCGTGGACAGGACTCCTACAATGAGCAGTTCTTC
j_call: TRBJ1-2; clone_size: many; v_call: TRBV20-1; d_call: -; cdr3_aa: CSATQGNYGYTF; cdr3_nt: TGCAGTGCTACTCAAGGAAACTATGGCTACACCTTC
j_call: TRBJ2-1; clone_size: -; v_call: TRBV30; d_call: TRBD1; cdr3_aa: CAWREPGQSYNEQFF; cdr3_nt: TGTGCCTGGAGGGAACCGGGACAGAGCTACAATGAGCAGTTCTTC
j_call: TRBJ2-7; clone_size: many; v_call: TRBV7-3; d_call: -; cdr3_aa: CASSLGPGSNYEQYF; cdr3_nt: TGTGCCAGCAGCTTAGGGCCCGGGAGTAACTACGAGCAGTACTTC
j_call: TRBJ1-2; clone_size: many; v_call: TRBV19; d_call: -; cdr3_aa: CASSIRQQDYGYTF; cdr3_nt: TGTGCCAGTAGTATAAGGCAGCAAGACTATGGCTACACCTTC
j_call: TRBJ2-5; clone_size: many; v_call: TRBV20-1; d_call: TRBD2; cdr3_aa: CSAGLGTSGSGEETQYF; cdr3_nt: TGCAGTGCTGGGTTGGGGACTAGCGGGAGTGGAGAAGAGACCCAGTACTTC
j_call: TRBJ2-1; clone_size: few; v_call: TRBV4-1; d_call: -; cdr3_aa: CASSQDPGNTYNEQFF; cdr3_nt: TGCGCCAGCAGCCAAGATCCAGGGAATACCTACAATGAGCAGTTCTTC
j_call: TRBJ2-6; clone_size: many; v_call: TRBV19; d_call: -; cdr3_aa: CASSTPTSGANVLTF; cdr3_nt: TGTGCCAGTAGTACCCCGACATCTGGGGCCAACGTCCTGACTTTC
j_call: TRBJ2-3; clone_size: -; v_call: TRBV20-1; d_call: -; cdr3_aa: CSAAKPGADTQYF; cdr3_nt: TGCAGTGCTGCAAAACCAGGGGCAGATACGCAGTATTTT
j_call: TRBJ2-7; clone_size: -; v_call: TRBV5-4; d_call: TRBD1; cdr3_aa: CASSSQGASEQYF; cdr3_nt: TGTGCCAGCAGCTCTCAGGGGGCCTCCGAGCAGTACTTC
j_call: TRBJ1-6; clone_size: many; v_call: TRBV10-3; d_call: -; cdr3_aa: CAISESGDSPLHF; cdr3_nt: TGTGCCATCAGTGAGTCGGGAGATTCACCCCTCCACTTT
j_call: TRBJ2-2; clone_size: few; v_call: TRBV3-1; d_call: TRBD2; cdr3_aa: CASSQETGTSGYTGELFF; cdr3_nt: TGTGCCAGCAGCCAAGAGACAGGGACTAGCGGTTACACCGGGGAGCTGTTTTTT
j_call: TRBJ1-6; clone_size: many; v_call: TRBV2; d_call: TRBD1; cdr3_aa: CASSGTGQSPLHF; cdr3_nt: TGTGCCAGCAGCGGGACAGGGCAGTCACCCCTCCACTTT
j_call: TRBJ2-3; clone_size: many; v_call: TRBV25-1; d_call: -; cdr3_aa: CASSDLHTQYF; cdr3_nt: TGTGCCAGCAGTGATCTCCATACGCAGTATTTT
j_call: TRBJ2-7; clone_size: few; v_call: TRBV27; d_call: TRBD1; cdr3_aa: CASSSTIRQRTGPSHEQYF; cdr3_nt: TGTGCCAGCAGTTCCACCATCAGACAACGGACAGGACCTTCCCACGAGCAGTACTTC
j_call: TRBJ1-2; clone_size: many; v_call: TRBV10-3; d_call: -; cdr3_aa: CAISEDNYGYTF; cdr3_nt: TGTGCCATCAGTGAGGACAACTATGGCTACACCTTC
j_call: TRBJ2-7; clone_size: many; v_call: TRBV2; d_call: -; cdr3_aa: CASSVSGDPYEQYF; cdr3_nt: TGTGCCAGCAGTGTATCAGGGGACCCCTACGAGCAGTACTTC
j_call: TRBJ1-3; clone_size: -; v_call: TRBV3-1; d_call: -; cdr3_aa: CASSQGRNSGNIIYF; cdr3_nt: TGTGCCAGCAGCCAGGGGAGAAACTCTGGAAACATCATATATTTT
j_call: TRBJ2-1; clone_size: few; v_call: TRBV6-2/TRBV6-3; d_call: TRBD2; cdr3_aa: CASTRAGGRDEQFF; cdr3_nt: TGTGCCAGCACCCGAGCAGGTGGGAGGGATGAGCAGTTCTTC
j_call: TRBJ2-7; clone_size: many; v_call: TRBV19; d_call: TRBD1; cdr3_aa: CASRRTGLREQYF; cdr3_nt: TGTGCCAGTAGGAGGACAGGGTTGCGCGAGCAGTACTTC
j_call: TRBJ2-3; clone_size: many; v_call: TRBV6-6; d_call: -; cdr3_aa: CASSSQGTDTQYF; cdr3_nt: TGTGCCAGCAGTTCCCAGGGCACAGATACGCAGTATTTT
j_call: TRBJ1-5; clone_size: many; v_call: TRBV2; d_call: TRBD1; cdr3_aa: CASSEGQENQPQHF; cdr3_nt: TGTGCCAGCAGTGAGGGACAGGAGAATCAGCCCCAGCATTTT
j_call: TRBJ2-7; clone_size: -; v_call: TRBV20-1; d_call: -; cdr3_aa: CSARAGSSYEQYF; cdr3_nt: TGCAGTGCAAGAGCAGGGAGCTCCTACGAGCAGTACTTC
j_call: TRBJ2-7; clone_size: many; v_call: TRBV18; d_call: -; cdr3_aa: CASSPSQGYEQYF; cdr3_nt: TGTGCCAGCTCACCTTCACAGGGCTACGAGCAGTACTTC
j_call: TRBJ2-5; clone_size: many; v_call: TRBV20-1; d_call: -; cdr3_aa: CSAAQTQETQYF; cdr3_nt: TGCAGTGCTGCCCAGACCCAAGAGACCCAGTACTTC
j_call: TRBJ1-2; clone_size: -; v_call: TRBV28; d_call: TRBD1; cdr3_aa: CASNLGQGAVGYTF; cdr3_nt: TGTGCCAGCAACCTAGGACAGGGGGCTGTTGGCTACACCTTC
j_call: TRBJ2-3; clone_size: many; v_call: TRBV7-8; d_call: -; cdr3_aa: CASSLVPVASDTQYF; cdr3_nt: TGTGCCAGCAGCTTAGTTCCCGTTGCGTCAGATACGCAGTATTTT
j_call: TRBJ2-7; clone_size: many; v_call: TRBV19; d_call: TRBD1; cdr3_aa: CASSVAGGEQYF; cdr3_nt: TGTGCCAGTAGTGTAGCAGGGGGCGAGCAGTACTTC
j_call: TRBJ2-1; clone_size: many; v_call: TRBV20-1; d_call: TRBD2; cdr3_aa: CSARDIALAGSRSYNEQFF; cdr3_nt: TGCAGTGCTAGAGATATAGCCCTAGCGGGATCGCGCTCCTACAATGAGCAGTTCTTC
j_call: TRBJ2-2; clone_size: -; v_call: TRBV5-4; d_call: -; cdr3_aa: CASSLGGVTGELFF; cdr3_nt: TGTGCCAGCAGCTTGGGGGGTGTCACCGGGGAGCTGTTTTTT
j_call: TRBJ2-7; clone_size: many; v_call: TRBV29-1; d_call: TRBD2; cdr3_aa: CSVGGTYEQYF; cdr3_nt: TGCAGCGTCGGGGGGACCTACGAGCAGTACTTC
j_call: TRBJ1-3; clone_size: many; v_call: TRBV6-5; d_call: -; cdr3_aa: CASRETGGNTIYF; cdr3_nt: TGTGCCAGCAGAGAGACAGGTGGAAACACCATATATTTT